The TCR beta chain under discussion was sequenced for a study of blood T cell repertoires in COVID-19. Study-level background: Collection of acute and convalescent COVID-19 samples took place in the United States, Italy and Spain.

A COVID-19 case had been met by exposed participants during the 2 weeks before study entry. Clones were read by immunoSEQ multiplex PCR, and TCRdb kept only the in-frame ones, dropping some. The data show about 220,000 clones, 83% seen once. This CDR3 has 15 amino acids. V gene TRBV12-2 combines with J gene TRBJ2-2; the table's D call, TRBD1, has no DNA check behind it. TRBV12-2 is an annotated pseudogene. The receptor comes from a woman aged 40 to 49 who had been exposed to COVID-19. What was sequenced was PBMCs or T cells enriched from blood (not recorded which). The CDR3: CASRLGTGGAGELFF. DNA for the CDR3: TGTGCAAGTCGCTTAGGGACAGGGGGCGCCGGGGAGCTGTTTTTT.